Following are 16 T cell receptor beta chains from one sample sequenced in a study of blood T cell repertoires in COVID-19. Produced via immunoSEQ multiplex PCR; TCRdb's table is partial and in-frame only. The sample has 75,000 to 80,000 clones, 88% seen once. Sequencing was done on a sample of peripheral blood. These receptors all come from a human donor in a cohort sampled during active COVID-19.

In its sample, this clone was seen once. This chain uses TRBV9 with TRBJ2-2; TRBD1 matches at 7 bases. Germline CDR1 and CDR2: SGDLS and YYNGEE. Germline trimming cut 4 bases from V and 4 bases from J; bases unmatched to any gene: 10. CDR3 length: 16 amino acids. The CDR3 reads CASSLDPGQFTGELFF. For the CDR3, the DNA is TGTGCCAGCAGCTTAGACCCGGGACAGTTCACCGGGGAGCTGTTTTTT.

DNA for the CDR3: TGTGCCAGCAGTCTAAAGTGGGGGACAGTTAACACCGGGGAGCTGTTTTTT. This codes for CASSLKWGTVNTGELFF. V usage is TRBV28 and J usage is TRBJ2-2; 7 positions match TRBD1. Trimming took 5 bases from V and 2 from J; bases not matched to a gene: 11. Germline lookup yields CDR1 MDHEN and CDR2 SYDVKM. The CDR3 totals 17 residues.

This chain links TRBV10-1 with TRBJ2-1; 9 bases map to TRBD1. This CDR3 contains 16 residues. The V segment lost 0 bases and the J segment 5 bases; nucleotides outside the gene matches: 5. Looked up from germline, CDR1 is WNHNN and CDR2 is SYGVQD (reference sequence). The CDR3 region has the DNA TGCGCCAGCAGTGAGTCTGGGACAGGGCCCGACAATGAGCAGTTCTTC. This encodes CASSESGTGPDNEQFF.

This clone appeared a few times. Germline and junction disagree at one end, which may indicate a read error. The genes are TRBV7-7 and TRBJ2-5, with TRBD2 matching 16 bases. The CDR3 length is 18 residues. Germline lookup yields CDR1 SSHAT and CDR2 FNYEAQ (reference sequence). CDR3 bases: TGTGCTAGCAGCTCCACCCCGGGGACTAGCGGGGGGGTCTCGACCCAGTACTTC. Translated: CASSSTPGTSGGVSTQYF.

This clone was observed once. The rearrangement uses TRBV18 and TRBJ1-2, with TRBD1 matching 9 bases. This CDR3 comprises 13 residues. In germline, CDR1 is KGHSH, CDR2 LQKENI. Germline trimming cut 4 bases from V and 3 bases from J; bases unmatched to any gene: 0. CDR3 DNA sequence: TGTGCCAGCTCACGACAGGGGGACTATGGCTACACCTTC. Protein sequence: CASSRQGDYGYTF.

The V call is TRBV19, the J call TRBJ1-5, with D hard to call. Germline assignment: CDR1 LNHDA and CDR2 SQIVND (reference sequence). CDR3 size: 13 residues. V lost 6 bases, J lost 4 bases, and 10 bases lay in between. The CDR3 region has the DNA TGTGCCAGTAGCAGGTTCATTAATCAGCCCCAGCATTTT. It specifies CASSRFINQPQHF.

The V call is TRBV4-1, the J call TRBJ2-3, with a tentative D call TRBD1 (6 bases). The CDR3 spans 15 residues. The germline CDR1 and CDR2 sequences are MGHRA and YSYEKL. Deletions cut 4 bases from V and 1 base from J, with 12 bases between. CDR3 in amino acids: CASSRQDPGTDTQYF. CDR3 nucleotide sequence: TGCGCCAGCAGCCGACAGGACCCTGGCACAGATACGCAGTATTTT.

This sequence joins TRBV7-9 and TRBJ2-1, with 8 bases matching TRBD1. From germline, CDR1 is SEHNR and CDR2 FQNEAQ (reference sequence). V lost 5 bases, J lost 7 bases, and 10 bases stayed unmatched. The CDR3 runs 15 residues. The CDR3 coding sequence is TGTGCCAGCAGCCTACTTAGACAGGGGATGAATGAGCAGTTCTTC. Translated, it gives CASSLLRQGMNEQFF. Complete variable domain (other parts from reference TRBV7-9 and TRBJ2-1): DTGVSQNPRHKITKRGQNVTFRCDPISEHNRLYWYRQTLGQGPEFLTYFQNEAQLEKSRLLSDRFSAERPKGSFSTLEIQRTEQGDSAMYLCASSLLRQGMNEQFFGPGTRLTVL.

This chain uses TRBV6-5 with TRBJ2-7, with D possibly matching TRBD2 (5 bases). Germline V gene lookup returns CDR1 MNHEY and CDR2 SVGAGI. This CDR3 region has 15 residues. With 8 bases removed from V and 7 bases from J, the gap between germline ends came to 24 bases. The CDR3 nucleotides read TGTGCCAGCTACCCCCATGATGGTTTTAGAGGGGAGCAGTACTTC. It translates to CASYPHDGFRGEQYF.

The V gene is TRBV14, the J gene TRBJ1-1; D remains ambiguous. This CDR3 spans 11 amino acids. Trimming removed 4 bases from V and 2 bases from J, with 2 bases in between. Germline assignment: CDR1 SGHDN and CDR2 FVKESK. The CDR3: CASSLNTEAFF. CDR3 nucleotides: TGTGCCAGCAGCCTAAACACTGAAGCTTTCTTT.

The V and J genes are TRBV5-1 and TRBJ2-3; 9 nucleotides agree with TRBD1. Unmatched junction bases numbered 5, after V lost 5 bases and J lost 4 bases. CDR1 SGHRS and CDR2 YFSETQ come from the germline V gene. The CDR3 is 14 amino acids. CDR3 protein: CASRDRTGADTQYF. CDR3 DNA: TGCGCCAGCAGGGATCGGACAGGGGCAGATACGCAGTATTTT.

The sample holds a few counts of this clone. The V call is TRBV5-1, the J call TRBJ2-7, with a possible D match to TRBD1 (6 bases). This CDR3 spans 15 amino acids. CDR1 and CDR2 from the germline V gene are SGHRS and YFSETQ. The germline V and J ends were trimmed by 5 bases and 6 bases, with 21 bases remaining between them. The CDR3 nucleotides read TGCGCCAGCAGTCAAACAGGGCGGAAACTCTCCGAGCAGTACTTC. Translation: CASSQTGRKLSEQYF.

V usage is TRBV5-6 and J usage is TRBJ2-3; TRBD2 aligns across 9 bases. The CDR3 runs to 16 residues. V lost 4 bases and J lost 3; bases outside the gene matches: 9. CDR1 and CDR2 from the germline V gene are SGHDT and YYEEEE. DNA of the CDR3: TGTGCCAGCAGCCCAAAGCGGGAGGTGGAGACAGATACGCAGTATTTT. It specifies CASSPKREVETDTQYF.

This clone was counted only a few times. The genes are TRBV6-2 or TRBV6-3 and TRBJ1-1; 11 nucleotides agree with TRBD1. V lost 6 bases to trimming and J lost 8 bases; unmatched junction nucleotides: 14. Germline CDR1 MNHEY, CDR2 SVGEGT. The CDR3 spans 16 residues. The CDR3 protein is CASSSPPDRGRGEAFF. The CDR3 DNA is TGTGCCAGCAGCTCCCCACCGGACAGGGGGCGCGGAGAAGCTTTCTTT.

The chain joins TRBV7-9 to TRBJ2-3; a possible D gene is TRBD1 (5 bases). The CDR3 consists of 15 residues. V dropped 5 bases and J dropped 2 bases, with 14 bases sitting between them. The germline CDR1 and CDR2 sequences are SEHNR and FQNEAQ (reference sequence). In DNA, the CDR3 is TGTGCCAGCAGCACAACAGGTTTCTTCACAGATACGCAGTATTTT. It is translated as CASSTTGFFTDTQYF. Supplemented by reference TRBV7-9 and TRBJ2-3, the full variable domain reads DTGVSQNPRHKITKRGQNVTFRCDPISEHNRLYWYRQTLGQGPEFLTYFQNEAQLEKSRLLSDRFSAERPKGSFSTLEIQRTEQGDSAMYLCASSTTGFFTDTQYFGPGTRLTVL.

The CDR3 coding sequence is TGTGCCAGCAGCTTGACTAGCGGGAGTATGGAGAACTACGAGCAGTACTTC. Its translation is CASSLTSGSMENYEQYF. The chain employs TRBV11-2 and TRBJ2-7; 12 bases map to TRBD2. Looked up from germline, CDR1 is SGHAT and CDR2 is FQNNGV. The CDR3 contains 17 residues. The junction had 9 bases not matched to a gene; V was cut back by 3 bases and J by 3 bases.